The 16 T cell receptor beta chains below all came from one sample that was sequenced in a study of shared clonotypes between healthy human individuals. Produced via immunoSEQ multiplex PCR; TCRdb's table is partial and in-frame only. The sample includes more than 2 million clones, roughly 96% of them seen just once. Sequencing was performed on naive CD4+ T cells sorted from blood. Noted subset: CD45RA+ positively selected. The receptors derive from a man between 18 and 29 years old in good health.

This clone was counted a few times. The chain has TRBV10-3 and TRBJ2-7, with D perhaps assigned TRBD1 or TRBD2 (5 bases each). CDR1 and CDR2 (germline): ENHRY, SYGVKD. V was pared by 0 bases and J by 7 bases, with 16 bases between. The CDR3 runs to 15 residues. This CDR3 reads CAISESITGWEEQYF. DNA of the CDR3: TGTGCCATCAGTGAGTCGATAACAGGTTGGGAGGAGCAGTACTTC.

This clone occurred once. The chain carries TRBV5-6 and TRBJ2-7; perhaps TRBD2 as D (6 bases). This CDR3 spans 15 amino acids. CDR1 is SGHDT, CDR2 YYEEEE, per germline. Trimming pared 4 bases from V and 6 bases from J, leaving 20 bases between. CDR3: CASSGNPSLAREQYF. DNA of the CDR3: TGTGCCAGCAGCGGAAATCCTTCTCTAGCGCGCGAGCAGTACTTC.

The rearrangement uses TRBV28 and TRBJ1-3; D remains ambiguous. Trimming cost V 6 bases and J 3 bases, with 6 bases left between them. Looked up from germline, CDR1 is MDHEN and CDR2 is SYDVKM. The CDR3 runs to 12 residues. CDR3 DNA: TGTGCCAGCAGGGGGAATGGAAACACCATATATTTT. This gives the protein CASRGNGNTIYF.

The CDR3: CASSIQGVYGYTF. CDR3 coding DNA: TGTGCCAGCAGCATACAGGGCGTCTATGGCTACACCTTC. J is TRBJ1-2 and V is TRBV5-4; perhaps TRBD1 as D (6 bases). The CDR3 runs to 13 residues. V lost 4 bases and J 4 bases, leaving 11 bases between the germline ends. Germline CDR1 is SGHNT and CDR2 is YYREEE (reference sequence).

The chain couples TRBV6-1 to TRBJ2-2; D uncertain. Trimming removed 4 bases from V and 4 bases from J, with 7 bases in between. There are 13 residues in the CDR3. From germline, CDR1 is MNHNS and CDR2 SASEGT. The CDR3 loop is CASSATATGELFF. DNA for the CDR3: TGTGCCAGCAGTGCAACAGCCACCGGGGAGCTGTTTTTT.

The chain recombines TRBV25-1 with TRBJ1-4; the D gene is possibly TRBD1 (5 bases). Trimming removed 8 bases at V and 8 bases at J, with 18 bases between. Germline V gene lookup returns CDR1 MGHDK and CDR2 SYGVNS. This CDR3 has 14 residues. CDR3 sequence reads: CASSGDFEVEKLFF. In DNA, the CDR3 is TGTGCCAGCTCGGGGGATTTCGAAGTCGAAAAACTGTTTTTT.

The rearrangement uses TRBV7-9 and TRBJ2-7; unclear D gene. The CDR3 contains 14 residues. Between the trimmed V and J ends, which lost 1 base and 5 bases, there was a span of 12 bases. CDR1 and CDR2 (germline): SEHNR, FQNEAQ (reference sequence). As DNA, the CDR3 is TGTGCCAGCAGCTTAGGGTGGCAGGTGGACGAGCAGTACTTC. It encodes CASSLGWQVDEQYF.

In this sample, this clone turned up once. J is TRBJ2-2 and V is TRBV6-5; the D gene is possibly TRBD2 (5 bases). There are 15 residues in the CDR3. V was pared by 2 bases and J by 5 bases, with 12 bases between. The germline CDR1 and CDR2 sequences are MNHEY and SVGAGI. Here the CDR3 reads CASSYEGVKTGELFF. The CDR3 nucleotides are TGTGCCAGCAGTTACGAGGGAGTAAAGACCGGGGAGCTGTTTTTT.

V and J are TRBV7-2 and TRBJ2-1; 10 bases are a match to TRBD2. The CDR3 is 15 residues long. Germline loops: CDR1 SGHTA, CDR2 FQGNSA. With 5 bases clipped from V and 4 bases from J, the junction kept 5 bases outside the gene matches. The CDR3 sequence: CASSITSGNYNEQFF. The CDR3 nucleotides read TGTGCCAGCAGCATCACTAGCGGGAATTACAATGAGCAGTTCTTC.

A note on this clone: Given a much more abundant clone one base away, this may be a read error. The CDR3 does not close with the conserved phenylalanine or tryptophan, likely indicating a read error. The chain links TRBV30 to TRBJ2-6, with D tentatively TRBD1 (6 bases). Between the trimmed V and J ends, which lost 4 bases and 0 bases, there was a span of 10 bases. The CDR3 is 15 residues long. Germline V lookup: CDR1 GTSNPN, CDR2 SVGIG (reference sequence). The CDR3 DNA sequence: TGTGCCTGGAAGACAGGAGGCTCTGGGGCCAACGTCCTGACTCTC. It is translated as CAWKTGGSGANVLTL.

This clone has a single count. In the same sample, other DNA sequences code for this CDR3. This rearrangement joins TRBV5-1 to TRBJ2-7; D is ambiguous. Germline CDR1 SGHRS, CDR2 YFSETQ. There are 14 residues in the CDR3. Trimming took 0 bases from V and 0 from J, leaving 7 bases between them. DNA of the CDR3: TGCGCCAGCAGCTTGGATGGAGACTCCTACGAGCAGTACTTC. Translation: CASSLDGDSYEQYF.

The chain joins TRBV30 to TRBJ1-2; 7 nucleotides agree with TRBD1. Germline V gives CDR1 GTSNPN, CDR2 SVGIG (reference sequence). After removal of 0 bases from V and 1 base from J, the junction contained 8 bases not matched to a gene. CDR3 length: 16 residues. The CDR3 region has the DNA TGTGCCTGGAGTGTATCAGGGGGGGCCCTTAACTATGGCTACACCTTC. Protein: CAWSVSGGALNYGYTF.

The chain carries TRBV18 and TRBJ1-1; a possible D gene is TRBD1 (6 bases). Germline V lookup: CDR1 KGHSH, CDR2 LQKENI. V gave up 6 bases and J gave up 3 bases, with 17 bases separating them. The length of the CDR3 is 15 residues. The CDR3 protein is CASSWDTGGHTEAFF. Here the CDR3 DNA reads TGTGCCAGCTCTTGGGACACCGGAGGGCACACTGAAGCTTTCTTT.

Notes on this clone: At the DNA level, this CDR3 is encoded by other sequences in the same sample as well. The chain employs TRBV28 and TRBJ1-2; 10 nucleotides agree with TRBD1. The CDR3 runs to 13 residues. V lost 6 bases to trimming and J lost 5 bases; unmatched junction nucleotides: 3. The germline V gene has CDR1 MDHEN and CDR2 SYDVKM. This CDR3 is CASRPGQGYGYTF. The CDR3 DNA reads TGTGCCAGCAGACCGGGACAGGGGTATGGCTACACCTTC.

A single count supports this clone. This probably arose from a read error, given a far larger clone one base away. The sample holds other DNA sequences that translate to the same CDR3. This chain joins TRBV2 and TRBJ1-5; D might be TRBD1 (6 bases). Deletions cut 9 bases from V and 8 bases from J, with 14 bases between. The length of the CDR3 is 12 residues. The germline gives CDR1 SNHLY, CDR2 FYNNEI. The DNA for the CDR3 is TGTGCCAGTAGGGACAACGAGAAGCCCCAGCATTTT. Translating it yields CASRDNEKPQHF.

The gene calls are TRBV6-5 and TRBJ1-1; 8 bases are shared with TRBD1. The CDR3 spans 15 residues. The V gene's germline CDR1 is MNHEY and CDR2 SVGAGI. With 5 bases clipped from V and 4 bases from J, the junction kept 9 bases outside the gene matches. CDR3 in DNA: TGTGCCAGCAGTGTTGCAGGGGGCTTGGGCACTGAAGCTTTCTTT. Protein sequence: CASSVAGGLGTEAFF.